A selection of T cell receptor beta chains follows, all from one sample in a study of vaccination effects on CD4 cells after COVID-19. No antigen has been identified for these receptors. The repertoire was sequenced with immunoSEQ multiplex PCR; TCRdb's copy has only in-frame clones and lacks some. In the table there are around 46,000 clones, approximately 70% of which are singletons. The source material was CD4+ T cells from PBMCs cultured with a peptide pool, sampled before COVID-19 vaccination. The receptors were gathered from a human donor who had a prior SARS-CoV-2 infection. Both conserved end residues are part of each CDR3. Fields, in order: V gene, D gene, J gene, CDR3 length, CDR3 protein. A D gene is named only where the DNA matches it firmly.

TRBV9,NA,TRBJ2-7,13,CASSGGHSYEQYF
TRBV3-1/TRBV3-2,NA,TRBJ2-2,13,CASTRFGVGELFF
TRBV5-1,NA,TRBJ2-7,15,CASSSYPDNSYEQYF
TRBV20-1,NA,TRBJ1-4,15,CSASYMGHEPEKLFF
TRBV9,TRBD1,TRBJ2-5,16,CASSVEQGGLGETQYF
TRBV20-1,TRBD1,TRBJ1-2,11,CSAQHRGLDTF
TRBV6-6,NA,TRBJ2-3,13,CASSYEAEYTQYF
TRBV12-3/TRBV12-4,NA,TRBJ2-7,11,CASGDYYEQYF
TRBV7-3,NA,TRBJ2-5,15,CASSSSGAVQETQYF
TRBV10-1,TRBD1,TRBJ1-5,15,CASSEETGGNQPQHF
TRBV2,NA,TRBJ2-5,13,CASRSSGLQTQYF
TRBV4-1,NA,TRBJ2-1,16,CASSPARGSSYNEQFF
TRBV21-1,NA,TRBJ2-2,10,CASTRGELFF
TRBV12-3/TRBV12-4,NA,TRBJ1-3,12,CASSPPENTIYF
TRBV11-1,NA,TRBJ1-4,14,CASSQVGPNEKLFF
TRBV7-2,TRBD2,TRBJ2-3,17,CASSLTYGGGGTDTQYF
TRBV7-2,NA,TRBJ1-5,13,CASSLNLIGPQHF
TRBV18,NA,TRBJ2-7,14,CASSLTWDSGEQYF
TRBV30,NA,TRBJ2-7,14,CAWSFGGHLAEQYF
TRBV6-2/TRBV6-3,TRBD2,TRBJ2-2,15,CASSSLAGSTGELFF
TRBV15,TRBD2,TRBJ2-1,19,CATSRDITQLAGGYNEQFF
TRBV6-5,NA,TRBJ1-5,14,CASNREGREQPQHF
TRBV11-3,NA,TRBJ2-1,12,CASSTGNNEQFF
TRBV24-1,NA,TRBJ2-2,15,CATSTRFTNTGELFF
TRBV7-2,TRBD2,TRBJ2-7,17,CASSLRPSGVRAYEQYF
TRBV30,TRBD2,TRBJ2-5,15,CACALGAGGQETQYF
TRBV6-4,TRBD1,TRBJ1-1,13,CASRAPGQGEAFF
TRBV28,TRBD2,TRBJ2-5,14,CASSLSSGGETQYF
TRBV11-3,TRBD1,TRBJ1-3,15,CASSTGQGSGNTIYF
TRBV30,NA,TRBJ2-3,13,CAWNRAATDTQYF
TRBV7-3,NA,TRBJ2-7,14,CASSPGSGPYEQYF
TRBV14,TRBD1,TRBJ2-2,18,CASSRDRDSVPYTGELFF
TRBV14,NA,TRBJ2-1,16,CASSLTDLVGYNEQFF
TRBV5-1,TRBD1,TRBJ1-1,14,CASSLSGGFTEAFF
TRBV15,TRBD2,TRBJ2-1,14,CATRVWSGDNEQFF
TRBV2,TRBD1,TRBJ1-5,14,CASSALDRDQPQHF
TRBV7-9,TRBD2,TRBJ2-1,15,CASSLVGTSVNEQFF